This T cell receptor beta chain was recovered during a study of metastatic and nonmetastatic thyroid tumors. Across the whole study: The study looked at repertoires side by side in blood and in tumor or nodule tissue from malignant and benign thyroid patients.

By share of the sample, this clone is medium-sized (0.01 to 0.1%). The target antigen is unknown. Under the authors' procedure: CDR3 differences across clinicopathological groups were used to build a distant-metastasis classifier for papillary thyroid cancer. MiXCR was used by TCRdb to re-call the PCR reads. Here the V and J calls rest on TCRdb's processing, not on the authors' analysis. Among tens of thousands of clones listed, roughly 18% were seen once. Findings and limits, study-wide: When malignant thyroid tumors were compared with benign nodules, TCR beta diversity was reportedly significantly higher in the malignant tumors. This held in both blood and tumor samples.

V dropped 5 bases and J dropped 6; count of bases not matched to a gene: 5. Germline lookup yields CDR1 MNHNS and CDR2 SASEGT. The CDR3 runs to 14 residues. No treatment of any kind had been given to any patient before thyroid surgery. The chain couples TRBV6-1 to TRBJ1-5, with 9 bases identical to TRBD1. The origin of this receptor is a male donor with papillary thyroid cancer or a benign thyroid nodule (not recorded which). Some clones in this sample may be carry-over from other donors' samples. What was sequenced was adjacent normal tissue. The DNA for the CDR3 is TGTGCCAGCAGTCCCGGGACAGGGACTCAGCCCCAGCATTTT. This gives the protein CASSPGTGTQPQHF.